This T cell receptor (beta chain) comes out of a study of blood T cell repertoires in COVID-19. CDR3 size: 19 residues. V was trimmed by 1 base and J by 4 bases, leaving 24 bases between them. The germline V gene encodes CDR1 SGHTS and CDR2 YDEGEE. In the study's own analysis: From reference gene primer amplification, estimates of nucleated cell counts were derived. This table comes from immunoSEQ multiplex PCR, and its TCRdb copy is limited to in-frame clones, with some not included. V, J and clone size derive from that table, while D and trimming were established from the DNA sequence. The sample shows about 250,000 clones, approximately 90% of them seen only once.

Sequences were obtained from peripheral blood. This TCR was sampled from a man younger than 30 with active or convalescent COVID-19. The chain couples TRBV5-8 to TRBJ1-5, with D possibly TRBD1 on 6 matching bases. Here the CDR3 reads CASSLSRSRTELWNQPQHF. For the CDR3, the DNA is TGTGCCAGCAGCTTGTCACGTTCCCGGACAGAGCTGTGGAATCAGCCCCAGCATTTT.